Listed below are T cell receptor beta chains from one sample, sequenced in a study of T cell responses to AZD1222 COVID-19 vaccine. Using immunoSEQ multiplex PCR, the repertoire was profiled, and TCRdb retains in-frame clones only, with some absent. The data contain about 110,000 clones, approximately 92% of them singletons. Sequencing used peripheral blood, obtained 28 days after the second AZD1222 dose. All receptors come from an adult who received the AZD1222 COVID-19 vaccine. Each CDR3 is given with its conserved first and last residue. The D gene is left open where the match is weak. Rows give clone size only sometimes, using once, few, many, or a class for an expanded clone.

>TRBV10-1|TRBJ2-7|few|TRBD2
TGCGCCAGCAGTGATGGGGGACTAGCGGGCCCACCACGCTCCTACGAGCAGTACTTC
CASSDGGLAGPPRSYEQYF
>TRBV19|TRBJ2-1|.|.
TGTGCCAGTGGCCAGACGGGGAGTTACAATGAGCAGTTCTTC
CASGQTGSYNEQFF
>TRBV30|TRBJ1-4|once|.
TGTGCCTGGAGTGTGAGGGGAGGTAAGGAAAAACTGTTTTTT
CAWSVRGGKEKLFF
>TRBV19|TRBJ1-2|.|TRBD1
TGTGCCAGTAGTATCGGGTTCGTCGGAGGGGGCGACTATGGCTACACCTTC
CASSIGFVGGGDYGYTF
>TRBV7-3|TRBJ2-5|.|.
TGTGCCAGCAGCCCCTCAACAGGGCTAGCCCAGTACTTC
CASSPSTGLAQYF
>TRBV28|TRBJ2-1|once|TRBD2
TGTGCCAGCAGATCCGGGACTAGCGGGAGCAATGAGCAGTTCTTC
CASRSGTSGSNEQFF
>TRBV21-1|TRBJ2-7|.|.
TGTGCCAGCAGCACAAGGGACAGGGGGCATAACTACGAGCAGTACTTC
CASSTRDRGHNYEQYF
>TRBV18|TRBJ1-2|.|TRBD1
TGTGCCAGCTCACCCAGACAGGGCGGGAACTATGGCTACACCTTC
CASSPRQGGNYGYTF
>TRBV7-2|TRBJ2-1|once|.
TGTGCCAGCAGCTCCACAGGTTTCGCCAATAATGAGCAGTTCTTC
CASSSTGFANNEQFF
>TRBV9|TRBJ2-3|.|.
TGTGCCAGCAGCCCCCACTTTTCCGATACGCAGTATTTT
CASSPHFSDTQYF
>TRBV6-5|TRBJ1-1|.|.
TGTGCCAGCAGTTACTCTGGCAGGGGAGGGACTGAAGCTTTCTTT
CASSYSGRGGTEAFF
>TRBV5-6|TRBJ1-1|once|TRBD1
TGTGCCAGCACCGAGGGGGCGCGGAGCACTGAAGCTTTCTTT
CASTEGARSTEAFF
>TRBV6-5|TRBJ1-2|.|.
TGTGCCAGCAGGATCTCGACAATTGGTGGCTACACCTTC
CASRISTIGGYTF
>TRBV27|TRBJ2-6|.|TRBD1
TGTGCCAGCAGATTTACAGGGGGGAGCTCTGGGGCCAACGTCCTGACTTTC
CASRFTGGSSGANVLTF
>TRBV6-1|TRBJ2-2|.|.
TGTGCCAGCAGTGATGACCCCAACACCGGGGAGCTGTTTTTT
CASSDDPNTGELFF